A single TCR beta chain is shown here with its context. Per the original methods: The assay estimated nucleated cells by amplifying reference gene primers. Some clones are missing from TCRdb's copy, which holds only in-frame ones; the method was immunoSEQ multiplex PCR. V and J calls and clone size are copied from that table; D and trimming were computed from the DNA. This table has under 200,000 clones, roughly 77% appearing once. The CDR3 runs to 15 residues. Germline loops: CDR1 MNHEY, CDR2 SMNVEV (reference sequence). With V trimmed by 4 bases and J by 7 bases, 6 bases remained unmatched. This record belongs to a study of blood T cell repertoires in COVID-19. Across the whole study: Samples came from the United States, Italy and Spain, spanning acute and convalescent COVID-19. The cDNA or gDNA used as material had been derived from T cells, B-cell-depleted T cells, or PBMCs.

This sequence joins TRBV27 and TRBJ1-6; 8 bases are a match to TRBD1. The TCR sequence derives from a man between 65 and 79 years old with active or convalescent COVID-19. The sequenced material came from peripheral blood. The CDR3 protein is CASSWTGPRNSPLHF. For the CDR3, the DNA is TGTGCCAGCAGTTGGACAGGGCCGAGGAATTCACCCCTCCACTTT.